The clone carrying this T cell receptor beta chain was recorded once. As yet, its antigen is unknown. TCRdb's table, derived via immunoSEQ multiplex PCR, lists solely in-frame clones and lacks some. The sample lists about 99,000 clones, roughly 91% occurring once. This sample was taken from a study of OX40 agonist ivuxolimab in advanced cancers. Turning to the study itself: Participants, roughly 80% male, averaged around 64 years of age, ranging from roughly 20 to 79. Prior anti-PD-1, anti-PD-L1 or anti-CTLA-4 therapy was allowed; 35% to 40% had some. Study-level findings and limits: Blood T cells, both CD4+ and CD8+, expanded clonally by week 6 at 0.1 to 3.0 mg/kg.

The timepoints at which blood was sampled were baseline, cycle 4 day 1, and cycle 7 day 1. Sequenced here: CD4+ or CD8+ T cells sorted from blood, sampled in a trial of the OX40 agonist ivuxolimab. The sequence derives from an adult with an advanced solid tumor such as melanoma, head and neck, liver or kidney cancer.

The CDR3 coding sequence is TGTGCCTGGAGTCCCAGGATTTATGAAAAACTGTTTTTT. Translated: CAWSPRIYEKLFF. The chain uses TRBV30 and TRBJ1-4; D remains ambiguous. V lost 2 bases and J lost 6, with 10 bases in between. In germline, CDR1 is GTSNPN, CDR2 SVGIG (reference sequence). This CDR3 region has 13 residues. The variable domain in full, completed from reference TRBV30 and TRBJ1-4, reads SQTIHQWPATLVQPVGSPLSLECTVEGTSNPNLYWYRQAAGRGLQLLFYSVGIGQISSEVPQNLSASRPQDRQFILSSKKLLLSDSGFYLCAWSPRIYEKLFFGSGTQLSVL.